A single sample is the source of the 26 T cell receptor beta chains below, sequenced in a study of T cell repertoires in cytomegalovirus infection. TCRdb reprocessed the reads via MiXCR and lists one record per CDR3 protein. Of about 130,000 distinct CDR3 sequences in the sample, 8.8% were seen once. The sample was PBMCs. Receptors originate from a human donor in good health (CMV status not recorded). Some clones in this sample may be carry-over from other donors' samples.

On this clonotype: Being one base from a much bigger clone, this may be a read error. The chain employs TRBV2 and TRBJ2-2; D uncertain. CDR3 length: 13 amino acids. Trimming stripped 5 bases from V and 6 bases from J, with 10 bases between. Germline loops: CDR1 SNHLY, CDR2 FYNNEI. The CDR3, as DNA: TGTGCCAGCAGTAATTCCTGGGCCGGGGAGCTGTTTTTT. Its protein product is CASSNSWAGELFF.

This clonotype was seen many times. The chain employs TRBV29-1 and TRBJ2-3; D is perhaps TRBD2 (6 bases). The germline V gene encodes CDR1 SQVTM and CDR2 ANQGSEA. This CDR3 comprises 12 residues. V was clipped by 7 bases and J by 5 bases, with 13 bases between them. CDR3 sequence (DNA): TGCAGCGGAAGGGACTTCCTAGATACGCAGTATTTT. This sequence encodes CSGRDFLDTQYF.

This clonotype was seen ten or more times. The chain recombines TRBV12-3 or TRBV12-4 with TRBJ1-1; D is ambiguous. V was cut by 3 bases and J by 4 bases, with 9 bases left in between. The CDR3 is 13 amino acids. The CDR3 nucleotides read TGTGCCAGCAGTTTCGGGCCAGCCACTGAAGCTTTCTTT. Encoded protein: CASSFGPATEAFF.

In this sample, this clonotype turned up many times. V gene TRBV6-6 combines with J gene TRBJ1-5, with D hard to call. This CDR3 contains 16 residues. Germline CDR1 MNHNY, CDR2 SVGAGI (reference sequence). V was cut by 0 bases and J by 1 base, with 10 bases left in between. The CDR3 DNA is TGTGCCAGCAGTTACTCGAATTCCTTCAGCAATCAGCCCCAGCATTTT. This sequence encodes CASSYSNSFSNQPQHF.

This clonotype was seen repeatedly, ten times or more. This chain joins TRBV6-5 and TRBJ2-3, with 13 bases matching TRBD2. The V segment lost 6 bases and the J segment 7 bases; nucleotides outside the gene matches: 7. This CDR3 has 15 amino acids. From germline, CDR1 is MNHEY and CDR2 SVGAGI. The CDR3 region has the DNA TGTGCCAGCAGCAGGGGGACTAGCGGGGAAAATACGCAGTATTTT. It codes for CASSRGTSGENTQYF.

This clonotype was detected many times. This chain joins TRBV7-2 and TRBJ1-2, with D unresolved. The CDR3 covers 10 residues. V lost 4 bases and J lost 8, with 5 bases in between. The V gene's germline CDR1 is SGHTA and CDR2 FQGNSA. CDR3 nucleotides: TGTGCCAGCAGCTCACCCGGCTACACCTTC. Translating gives CASSSPGYTF.

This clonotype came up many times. This chain's CDR3 is CATSDLRLARGETQYF. The CDR3 nucleotides read TGTGCCACCAGTGATTTGCGGCTAGCAAGAGGAGAGACCCAGTACTTC. The chain is built from TRBV24-1 and TRBJ2-5, with D perhaps TRBD2 (5 bases). Germline lookup yields CDR1 KGHDR and CDR2 SFDVKD. V was trimmed by 0 bases and J by 4 bases, leaving 14 bases between them. The CDR3 sequence is 16 residues long.

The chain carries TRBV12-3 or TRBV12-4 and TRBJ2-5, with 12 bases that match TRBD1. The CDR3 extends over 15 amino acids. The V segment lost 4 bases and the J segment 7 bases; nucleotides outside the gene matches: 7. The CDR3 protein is CASSSRDRGHGTQYF. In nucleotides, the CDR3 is TGTGCCAGCAGTTCCCGGGACAGGGGGCACGGGACCCAGTACTTC.

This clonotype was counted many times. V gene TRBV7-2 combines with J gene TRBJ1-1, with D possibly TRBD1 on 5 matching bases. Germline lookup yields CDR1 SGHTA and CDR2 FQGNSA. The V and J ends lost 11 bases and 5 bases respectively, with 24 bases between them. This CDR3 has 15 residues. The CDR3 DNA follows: TGTGCCGAACGTGGGGGTGGACGGGGGTTAACTGAAGCTTTCTTT. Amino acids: CAERGGGRGLTEAFF.

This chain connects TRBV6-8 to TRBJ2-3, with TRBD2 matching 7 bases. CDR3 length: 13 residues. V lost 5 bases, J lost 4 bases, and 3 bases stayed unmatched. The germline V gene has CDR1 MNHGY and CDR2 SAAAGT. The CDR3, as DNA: TGTGCCAGCAGTGCTAGCGGCCCAGATACGCAGTATTTT. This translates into CASSASGPDTQYF.

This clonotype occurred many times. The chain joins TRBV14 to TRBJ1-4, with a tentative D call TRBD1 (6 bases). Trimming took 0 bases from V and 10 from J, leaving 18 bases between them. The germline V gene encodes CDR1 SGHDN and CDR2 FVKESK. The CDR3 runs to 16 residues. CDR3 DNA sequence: TGTGCCAGCAGCCAAGATATGTTCGGCAGGGGCGGAAAACTGTTTTTT. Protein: CASSQDMFGRGGKLFF.

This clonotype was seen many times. The CDR3: CSASHPTSASYEQYF. DNA for the CDR3: TGCAGTGCTAGTCACCCGACTAGCGCCTCCTACGAGCAGTACTTC. The chain carries TRBV20-1 and TRBJ2-7; 8 bases agree with TRBD2. Germline trimming cut 3 bases from V and 0 bases from J; bases unmatched to any gene: 7. CDR1 and CDR2 from the germline V gene are DFQATT and SNEGSKA (reference sequence). The CDR3 loop spans 15 amino acids.

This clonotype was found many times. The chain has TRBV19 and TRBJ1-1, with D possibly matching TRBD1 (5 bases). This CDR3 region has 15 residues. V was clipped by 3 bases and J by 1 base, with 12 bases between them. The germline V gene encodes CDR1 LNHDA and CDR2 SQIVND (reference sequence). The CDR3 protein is CASSIGTGRNTEAFF. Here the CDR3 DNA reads TGTGCCAGTAGTATTGGGACGGGACGGAACACTGAAGCTTTCTTT.

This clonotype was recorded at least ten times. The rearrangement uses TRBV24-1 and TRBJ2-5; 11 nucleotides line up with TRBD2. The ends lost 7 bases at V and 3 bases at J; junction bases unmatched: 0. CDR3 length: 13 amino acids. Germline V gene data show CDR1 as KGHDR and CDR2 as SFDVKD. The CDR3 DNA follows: TGTGCCACCAGGGGACTAGCGGAAGAGACCCAGTACTTC. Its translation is CATRGLAEETQYF.

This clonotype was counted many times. The CDR3 region is CASSPRGGVNEQFF. Here the CDR3 DNA reads TGTGCCAGCAGCCCCCGGGGCGGAGTCAATGAGCAGTTCTTC. V is TRBV3-1 and J is TRBJ2-1, with D perhaps assigned TRBD1 or TRBD2 (5 bases each). The CDR3 has 14 amino acids. Per germline, CDR1 LGHDT and CDR2 YNNKEL (reference sequence). V gave up 4 bases and J gave up 6 bases, with 13 bases separating them.

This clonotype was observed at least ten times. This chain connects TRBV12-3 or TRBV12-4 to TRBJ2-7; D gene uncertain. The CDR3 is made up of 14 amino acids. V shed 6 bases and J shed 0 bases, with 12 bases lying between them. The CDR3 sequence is CASSPTSLSYEQYF. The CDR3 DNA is TGTGCCAGCAGCCCGACAAGCCTCTCCTACGAGCAGTACTTC.

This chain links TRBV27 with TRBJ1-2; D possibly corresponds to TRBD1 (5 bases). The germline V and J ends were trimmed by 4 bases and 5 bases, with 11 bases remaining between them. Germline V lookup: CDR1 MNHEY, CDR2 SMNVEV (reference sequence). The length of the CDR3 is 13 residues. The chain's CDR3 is CASSSRDGYGYTF. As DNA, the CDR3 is TGTGCCAGCAGTTCCCGGGACGGATATGGCTACACCTTC.

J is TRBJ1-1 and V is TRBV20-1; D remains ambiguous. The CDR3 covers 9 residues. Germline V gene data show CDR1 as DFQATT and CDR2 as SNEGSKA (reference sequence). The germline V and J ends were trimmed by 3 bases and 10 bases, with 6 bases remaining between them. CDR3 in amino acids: CSASPLAFF. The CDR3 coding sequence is TGCAGTGCTAGCCCCCTAGCTTTCTTT.

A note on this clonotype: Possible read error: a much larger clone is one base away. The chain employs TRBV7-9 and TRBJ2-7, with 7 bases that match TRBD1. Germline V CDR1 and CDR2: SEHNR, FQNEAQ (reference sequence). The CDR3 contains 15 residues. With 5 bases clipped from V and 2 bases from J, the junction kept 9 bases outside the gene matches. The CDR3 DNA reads TGTGCCAGCAGCCCCACTGACAGGGTCGCCTACGAGCAGTACTTC. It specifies CASSPTDRVAYEQYF.

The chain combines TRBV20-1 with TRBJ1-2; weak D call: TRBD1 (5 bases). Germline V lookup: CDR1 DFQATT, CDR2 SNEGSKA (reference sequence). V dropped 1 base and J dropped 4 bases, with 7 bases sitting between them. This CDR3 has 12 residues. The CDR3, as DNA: TGCAGTGCTAGAGTGGGGGTCTATGGCTACACCTTC. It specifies CSARVGVYGYTF.

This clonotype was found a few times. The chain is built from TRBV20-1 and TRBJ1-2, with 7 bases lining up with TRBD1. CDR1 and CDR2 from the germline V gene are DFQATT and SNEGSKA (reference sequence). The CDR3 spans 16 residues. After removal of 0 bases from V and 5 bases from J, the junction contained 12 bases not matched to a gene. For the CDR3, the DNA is TGCAGTGCTAGAGATAAGGGCAGGGGGGGCCTTTATGGCTACACCTTC. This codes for CSARDKGRGGLYGYTF.

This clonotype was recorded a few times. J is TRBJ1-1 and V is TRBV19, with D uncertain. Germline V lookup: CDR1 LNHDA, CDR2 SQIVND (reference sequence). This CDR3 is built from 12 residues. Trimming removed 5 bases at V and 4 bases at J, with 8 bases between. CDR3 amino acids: CASSGSSTEAFF. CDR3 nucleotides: TGTGCCAGTAGTGGGAGCAGCACTGAAGCTTTCTTT.

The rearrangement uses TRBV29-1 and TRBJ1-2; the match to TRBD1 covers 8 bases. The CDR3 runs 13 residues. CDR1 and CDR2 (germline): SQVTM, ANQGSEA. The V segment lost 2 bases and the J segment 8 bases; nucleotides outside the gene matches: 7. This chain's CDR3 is CSVENQGARGYTF. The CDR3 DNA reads TGCAGCGTTGAAAACCAGGGGGCGAGGGGCTACACCTTC.

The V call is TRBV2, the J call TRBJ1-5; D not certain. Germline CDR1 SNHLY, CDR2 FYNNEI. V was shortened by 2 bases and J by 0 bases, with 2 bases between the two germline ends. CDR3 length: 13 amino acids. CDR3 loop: CASSERSNQPQHF. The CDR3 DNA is TGTGCCAGCAGTGAACGTAGCAATCAGCCCCAGCATTTT.

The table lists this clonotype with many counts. CDR3 sequence (DNA): TGTGCCAGCAGTTTCCAGGGGGAAGCTTTCTTT. Its translation: CASSFQGEAFF. V usage is TRBV12-3 or TRBV12-4 and J usage is TRBJ1-1; the D gene is possibly TRBD1 (6 bases). This CDR3 comprises 11 residues. V gave up 3 bases and J gave up 8 bases, with 7 bases separating them.

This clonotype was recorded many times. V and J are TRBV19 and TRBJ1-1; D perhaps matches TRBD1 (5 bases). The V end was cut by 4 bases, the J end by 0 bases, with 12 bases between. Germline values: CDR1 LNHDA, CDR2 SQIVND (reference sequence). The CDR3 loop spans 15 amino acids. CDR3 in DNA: TGTGCCAGTAGTAACTCGGGGGGAGTGAACACTGAAGCTTTCTTT. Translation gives CASSNSGGVNTEAFF.